The sequence of this T cell receptor beta chain was determined in a study of regulatory T cells in long-lasting Graves disease. Building the TCR beta libraries relied on iRepertoire HTBI primers, and CDR3 regions underwent Arm-PCR. TCRdb independently ran MiXCR on the multiplex PCR reads; one entry per CDR3 protein. Of 360,000 or so distinct CDR3 sequences detected, 10% to 15% appear once; the ten largest clones hold approximately 20%. In this sample, this clonotype turned up many times. What it binds is unknown. The CDR3 sequence is 16 residues long. The V and J ends lost 5 bases and 8 bases, in that order; junction bases with no gene match: 14. The germline V gene has CDR1 PRHDT and CDR2 FYEKMQ (reference sequence). The time point was: newly diagnosed GD, antithyroid drugs for less than 3 months. The TCR library was prepared using RNA isolated from PBMCs. Patients were from an endocrinology department in Xi'an, China.

Study-wide results and limits: There were preferences for TRBV28, TRBJ1-2 and TRBJ2-5 in persistent disease. TCR diversity in persistent Graves' patients was below that of newly diagnosed ones.

The sample also formed part of further work on T cells in Graves' hyperthyroidism and ophthalmopathy. That report notes: The diagnoses drew upon clinical symptoms, serum thyroxine and TRAb, thyroid ultrasound and orbital computed tomography.

This TCR derives from a woman younger than 30 with Graves disease. The chain joins TRBV13 to TRBJ2-3, with 9 nucleotides matching TRBD1. Here the sequenced sample was peripheral blood mononuclear cells (PBMCs), taken at new diagnosis, from a patient treated with antithyroid drugs. This CDR3 is CASSPAGTGYEGTQYF. CDR3 DNA sequence: TGTGCCAGCAGCCCCGCCGGGACAGGGTATGAGGGTACGCAGTATTTT. The complete variable domain, with remaining parts taken from reference TRBV13 and TRBJ2-3, reads AAGVIQSPRHLIKEKRETATLKCYPIPRHDTVYWYQQGPGQDPQFLISFYEKMQSDKGSIPDRFSAQQFSDYHSELNMSSLELGDSALYFCASSPAGTGYEGTQYFGPGTRLTVL.